This T cell receptor (beta chain) was sequenced in a study of blood T cell repertoires in COVID-19. Study-wide context: Some COVID-19 samples were acute and others convalescent; all came from the United States, Italy and Spain. From T cells, B-cell-depleted T cells, or PBMCs came the material, which was cDNA or gDNA.

A single count supports this clone. Original data processing: Using reference gene primer amplification, nucleated cell counts were estimated. The table came from immunoSEQ multiplex PCR; TCRdb's copy has only in-frame clones and leaves some out. V and J calls plus clone size are reproduced from that table; the DNA served to infer D and trimming. The table includes over 130,000 clones, 65% to 90% detected once. CDR3 size: 16 residues. With 3 bases clipped from V and 2 bases from J, the junction kept 4 bases outside the gene matches. Germline CDR1 LNHNV, CDR2 YYDKDF (reference sequence). V gene TRBV15 combines with J gene TRBJ2-5, with TRBD2 matching over 12 bases. The TCR comes from a man aged 50-60 years with acute or convalescent COVID-19. The sequenced sample was peripheral blood. The CDR3 spells CATSRGLAGEQETQYF. The CDR3 DNA follows: TGTGCCACCAGCAGGGGACTAGCGGGCGAACAAGAGACCCAGTACTTC. The full variable domain, with the rest looked up from reference TRBV15 and TRBJ2-5, is DAMVIQNPRYQVTQFGKPVTLSCSQTLNHNVMYWYQQKSSQAPKLLFHYYDKDFNNEADTPDNFQSRRPNTSFCFLDIRSPGLGDTAMYLCATSRGLAGEQETQYFGPGTRLLVL.